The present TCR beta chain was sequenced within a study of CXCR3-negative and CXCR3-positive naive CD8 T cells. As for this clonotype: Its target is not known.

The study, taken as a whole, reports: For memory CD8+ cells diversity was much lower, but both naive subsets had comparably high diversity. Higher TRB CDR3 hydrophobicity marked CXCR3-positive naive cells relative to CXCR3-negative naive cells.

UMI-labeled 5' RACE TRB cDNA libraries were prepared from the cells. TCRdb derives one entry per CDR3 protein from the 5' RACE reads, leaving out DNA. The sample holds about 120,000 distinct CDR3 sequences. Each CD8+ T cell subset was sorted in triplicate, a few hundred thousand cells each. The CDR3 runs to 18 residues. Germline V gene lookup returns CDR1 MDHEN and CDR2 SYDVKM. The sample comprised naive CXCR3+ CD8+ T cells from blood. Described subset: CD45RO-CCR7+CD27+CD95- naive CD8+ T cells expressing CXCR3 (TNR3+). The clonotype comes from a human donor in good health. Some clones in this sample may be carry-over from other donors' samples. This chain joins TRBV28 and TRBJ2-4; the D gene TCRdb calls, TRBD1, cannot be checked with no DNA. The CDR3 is CASSPQILQGADKNIQYF.